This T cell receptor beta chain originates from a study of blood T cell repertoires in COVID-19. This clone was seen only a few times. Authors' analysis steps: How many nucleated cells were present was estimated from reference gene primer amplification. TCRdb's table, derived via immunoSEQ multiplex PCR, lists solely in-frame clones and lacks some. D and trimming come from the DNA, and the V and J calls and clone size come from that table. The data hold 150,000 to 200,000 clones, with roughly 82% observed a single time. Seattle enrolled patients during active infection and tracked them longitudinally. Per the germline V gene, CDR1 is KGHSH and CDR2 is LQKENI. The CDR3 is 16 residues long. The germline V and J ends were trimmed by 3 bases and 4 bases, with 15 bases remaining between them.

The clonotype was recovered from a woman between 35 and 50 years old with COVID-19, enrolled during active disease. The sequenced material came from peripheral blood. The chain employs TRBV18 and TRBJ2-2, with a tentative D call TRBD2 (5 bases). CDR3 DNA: TGTGCCAGCTCACCTCGGACCAGAGGAGGCACCGGGGAGCTGTTTTTT. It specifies CASSPRTRGGTGELFF.